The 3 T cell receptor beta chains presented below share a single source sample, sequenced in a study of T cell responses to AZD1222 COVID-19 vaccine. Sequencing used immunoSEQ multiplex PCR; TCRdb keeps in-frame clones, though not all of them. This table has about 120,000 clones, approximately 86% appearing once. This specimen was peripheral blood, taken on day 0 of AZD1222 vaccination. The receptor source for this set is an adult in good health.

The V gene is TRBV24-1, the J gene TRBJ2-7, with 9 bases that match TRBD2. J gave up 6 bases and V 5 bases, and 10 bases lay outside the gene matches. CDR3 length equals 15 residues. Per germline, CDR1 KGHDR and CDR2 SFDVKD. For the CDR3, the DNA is TGTGCCACCAGTGGGGCTAGCGGGACGGCCAGCGAGCAGTACTTC. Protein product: CATSGASGTASEQYF.

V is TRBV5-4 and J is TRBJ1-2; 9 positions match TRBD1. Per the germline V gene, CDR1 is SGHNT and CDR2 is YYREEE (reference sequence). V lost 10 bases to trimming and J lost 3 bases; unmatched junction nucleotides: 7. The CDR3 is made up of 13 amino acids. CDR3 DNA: TGTGCCTCGAGGGACAGGGCTCACTATGGCTACACCTTC. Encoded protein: CASRDRAHYGYTF.

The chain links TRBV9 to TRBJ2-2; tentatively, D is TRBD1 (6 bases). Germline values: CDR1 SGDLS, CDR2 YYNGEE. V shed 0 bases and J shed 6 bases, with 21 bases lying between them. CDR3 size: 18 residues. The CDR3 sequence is CASSVALGLAGAAGELFF. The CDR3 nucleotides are TGTGCCAGCAGCGTAGCCCTTGGGCTAGCAGGGGCAGCCGGGGAGCTGTTTTTT.